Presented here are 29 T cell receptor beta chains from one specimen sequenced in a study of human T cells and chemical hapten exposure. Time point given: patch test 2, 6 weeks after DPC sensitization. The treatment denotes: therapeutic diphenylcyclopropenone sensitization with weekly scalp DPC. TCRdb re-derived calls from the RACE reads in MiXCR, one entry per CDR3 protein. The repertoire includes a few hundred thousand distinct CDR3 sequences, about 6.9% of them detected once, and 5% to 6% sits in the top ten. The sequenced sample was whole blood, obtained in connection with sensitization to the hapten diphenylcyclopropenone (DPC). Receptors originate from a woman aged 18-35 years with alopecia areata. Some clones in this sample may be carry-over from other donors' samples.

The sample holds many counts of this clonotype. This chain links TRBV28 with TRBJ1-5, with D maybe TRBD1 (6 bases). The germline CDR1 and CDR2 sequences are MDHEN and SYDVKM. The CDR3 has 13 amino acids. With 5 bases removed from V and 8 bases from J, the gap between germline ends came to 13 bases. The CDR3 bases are TGTGCCAGCAGTCGGACAGACGTTAAGCCCCAGCATTTT. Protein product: CASSRTDVKPQHF.

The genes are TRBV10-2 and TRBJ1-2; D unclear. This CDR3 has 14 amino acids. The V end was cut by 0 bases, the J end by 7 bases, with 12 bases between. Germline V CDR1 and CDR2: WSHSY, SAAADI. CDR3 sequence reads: CASSESQSIGGYTF. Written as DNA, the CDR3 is TGCGCCAGCAGTGAGTCGCAGAGCATCGGTGGCTACACCTTC.

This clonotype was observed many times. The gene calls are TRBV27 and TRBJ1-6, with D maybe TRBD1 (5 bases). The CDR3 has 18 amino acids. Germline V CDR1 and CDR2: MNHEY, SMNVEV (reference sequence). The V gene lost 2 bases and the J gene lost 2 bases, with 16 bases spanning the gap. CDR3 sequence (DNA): TGTGCCAGCAGTTTAGTTGATAGTGGGGGAACCTATAATTCACCCCTCCACTTT. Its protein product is CASSLVDSGGTYNSPLHF.

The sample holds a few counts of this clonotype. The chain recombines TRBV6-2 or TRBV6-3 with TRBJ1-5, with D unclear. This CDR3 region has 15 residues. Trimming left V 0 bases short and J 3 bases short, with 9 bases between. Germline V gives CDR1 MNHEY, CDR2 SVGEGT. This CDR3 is CASSYSLGTNQPQHF. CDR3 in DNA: TGTGCCAGCAGTTACTCGTTGGGTACCAATCAGCCCCAGCATTTT.

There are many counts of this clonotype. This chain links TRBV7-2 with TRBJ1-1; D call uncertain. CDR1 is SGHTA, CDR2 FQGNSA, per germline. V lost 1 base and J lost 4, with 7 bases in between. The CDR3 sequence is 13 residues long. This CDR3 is CASSLDGVTEAFF. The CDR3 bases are TGTGCCAGCAGCTTAGACGGGGTCACTGAAGCTTTCTTT.

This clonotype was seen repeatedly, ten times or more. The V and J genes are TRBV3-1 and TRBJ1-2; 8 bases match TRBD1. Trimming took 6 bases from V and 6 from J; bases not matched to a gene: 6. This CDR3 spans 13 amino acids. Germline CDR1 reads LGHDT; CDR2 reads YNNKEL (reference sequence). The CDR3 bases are TGTGCCAGCAGGTCCCAGGGGGCAGATGGCTACACCTTC. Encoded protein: CASRSQGADGYTF. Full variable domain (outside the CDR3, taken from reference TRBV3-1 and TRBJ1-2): DTAVSQTPKYLVTQMGNDKSIKCEQNLGHDTMYWYKQDSKKFLKIMFSYNNKELIINETVPNRFSPKSPDKAHLNLHINSLELGDSAVYFCASRSQGADGYTFGSGTRLTVV.

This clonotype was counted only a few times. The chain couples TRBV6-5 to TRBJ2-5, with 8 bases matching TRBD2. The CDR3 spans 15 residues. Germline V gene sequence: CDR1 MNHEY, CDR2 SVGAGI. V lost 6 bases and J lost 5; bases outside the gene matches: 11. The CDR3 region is CASSYIAGPGETQYF. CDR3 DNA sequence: TGTGCCAGCAGCTATATAGCGGGACCGGGGGAGACCCAGTACTTC.

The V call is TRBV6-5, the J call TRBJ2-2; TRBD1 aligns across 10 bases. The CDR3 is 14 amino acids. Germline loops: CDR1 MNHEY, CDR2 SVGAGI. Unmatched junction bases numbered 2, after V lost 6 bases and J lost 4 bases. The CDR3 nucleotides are TGTGCCAGCAGGAGGGACAGGGGCACCGGGGAGCTGTTTTTT. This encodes CASRRDRGTGELFF.

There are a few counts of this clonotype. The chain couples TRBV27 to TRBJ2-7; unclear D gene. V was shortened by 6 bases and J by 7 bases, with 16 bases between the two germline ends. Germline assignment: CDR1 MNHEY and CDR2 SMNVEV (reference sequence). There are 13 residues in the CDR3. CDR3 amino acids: CASSPLSGWEQYF. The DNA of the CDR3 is TGTGCCAGCAGCCCGCTCTCCGGGTGGGAGCAGTACTTC.

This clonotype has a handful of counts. CDR3 region: CASRPESGYEQYF. In DNA, the CDR3 is TGTGCCAGCAGGCCTGAGAGCGGGTACGAGCAGTACTTC. The gene calls are TRBV2 and TRBJ2-7; D is perhaps TRBD2 (6 bases). Germline assignment: CDR1 SNHLY and CDR2 FYNNEI. The CDR3 spans 13 residues. V lost 6 bases and J lost 4, with 13 bases in between. The full variable domain, completed using reference TRBV2 and TRBJ2-7, is EPEVTQTPSHQVTQMGQEVILRCVPISNHLYFYWYRQILGQKVEFLVSFYNNEISEKSEIFDDQFSVERPDGSNFTLKIRSTKLEDSAMYFCASRPESGYEQYFGPGTRLTVT.

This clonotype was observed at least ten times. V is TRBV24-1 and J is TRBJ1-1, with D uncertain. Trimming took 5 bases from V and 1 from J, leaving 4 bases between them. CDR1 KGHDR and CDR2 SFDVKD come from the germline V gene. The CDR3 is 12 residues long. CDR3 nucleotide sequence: TGTGCCACCAGTGGCCCGAACACTGAAGCTTTCTTT. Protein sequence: CATSGPNTEAFF.

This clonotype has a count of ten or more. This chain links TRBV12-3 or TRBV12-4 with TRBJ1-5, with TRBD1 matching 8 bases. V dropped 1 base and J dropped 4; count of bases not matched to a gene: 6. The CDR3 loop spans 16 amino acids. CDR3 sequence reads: CASSLEGRGLNQPQHF. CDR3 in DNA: TGTGCCAGCAGTTTAGAGGGCAGGGGGCTAAATCAGCCCCAGCATTTT.

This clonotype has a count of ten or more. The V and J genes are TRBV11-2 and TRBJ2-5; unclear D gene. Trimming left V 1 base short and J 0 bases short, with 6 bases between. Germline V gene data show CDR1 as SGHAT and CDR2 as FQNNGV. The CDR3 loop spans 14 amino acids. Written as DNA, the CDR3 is TGTGCCAGCAGCTTAGCGCCGAACCAAGAGACCCAGTACTTC. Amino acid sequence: CASSLAPNQETQYF.

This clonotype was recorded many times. CDR3 region: CASSLYRDRHEKLFF. CDR3 bases: TGTGCCAGCAGTCTGTACAGGGATCGTCATGAAAAACTGTTTTTT. This sequence joins TRBV27 and TRBJ1-4; D might be TRBD1 (6 bases). V shed 5 bases and J shed 6 bases, with 16 bases lying between them. Per the germline V gene, CDR1 is MNHEY and CDR2 is SMNVEV (reference sequence). The CDR3 loop spans 15 amino acids.

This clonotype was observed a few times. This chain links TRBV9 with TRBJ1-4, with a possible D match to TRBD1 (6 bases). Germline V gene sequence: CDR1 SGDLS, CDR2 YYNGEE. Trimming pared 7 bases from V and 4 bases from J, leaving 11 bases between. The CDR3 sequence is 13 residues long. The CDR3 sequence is CASSTGLNEKLFF. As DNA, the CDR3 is TGTGCCAGCTCGACAGGCCTTAATGAAAAACTGTTTTTT.

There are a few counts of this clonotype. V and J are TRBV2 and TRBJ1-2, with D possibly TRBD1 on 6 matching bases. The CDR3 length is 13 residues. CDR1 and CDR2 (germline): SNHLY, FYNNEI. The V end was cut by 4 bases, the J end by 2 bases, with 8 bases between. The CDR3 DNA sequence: TGTGCCAGCAGTGCAGGGGCCAACTATGGCTACACCTTC. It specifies CASSAGANYGYTF.

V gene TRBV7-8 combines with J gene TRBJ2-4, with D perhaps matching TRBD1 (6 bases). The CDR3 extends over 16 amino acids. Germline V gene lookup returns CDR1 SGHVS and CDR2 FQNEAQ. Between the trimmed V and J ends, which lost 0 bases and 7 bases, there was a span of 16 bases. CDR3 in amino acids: CASSLAAKAQGNIQYF. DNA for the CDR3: TGTGCCAGCAGCTTAGCGGCTAAGGCCCAGGGGAACATTCAGTACTTC.

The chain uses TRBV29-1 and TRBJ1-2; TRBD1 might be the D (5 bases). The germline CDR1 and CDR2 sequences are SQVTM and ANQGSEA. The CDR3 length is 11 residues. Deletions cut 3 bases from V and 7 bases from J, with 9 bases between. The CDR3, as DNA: TGCAGCGTTGATAGGGACTCTGGCTACACCTTC. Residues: CSVDRDSGYTF. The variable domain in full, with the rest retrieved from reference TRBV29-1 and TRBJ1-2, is SAVISQKPSRDICQRGTSLTIQCQVDSQVTMMFWYRQQPGQSLTLIATANQGSEATYESGFVIDKFPISRPNLTFSTLTVSNMSPEDSSIYLCSVDRDSGYTFGSGTRLTVV.

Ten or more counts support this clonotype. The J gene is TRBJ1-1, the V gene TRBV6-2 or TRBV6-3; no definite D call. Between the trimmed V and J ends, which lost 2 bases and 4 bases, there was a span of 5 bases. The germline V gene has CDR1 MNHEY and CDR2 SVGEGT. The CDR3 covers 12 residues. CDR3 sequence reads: CASSYVGTEAFF. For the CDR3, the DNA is TGTGCCAGCAGTTACGTCGGCACTGAAGCTTTCTTT.

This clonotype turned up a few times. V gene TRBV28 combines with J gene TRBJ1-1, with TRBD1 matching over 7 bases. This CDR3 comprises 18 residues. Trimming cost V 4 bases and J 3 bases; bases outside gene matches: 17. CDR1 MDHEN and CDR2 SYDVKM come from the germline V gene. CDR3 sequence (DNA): TGTGCCAGCAGTTCCCCAACAGGGGCCGGTTCTTCAGACACTGAAGCTTTCTTT. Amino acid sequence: CASSSPTGAGSSDTEAFF.

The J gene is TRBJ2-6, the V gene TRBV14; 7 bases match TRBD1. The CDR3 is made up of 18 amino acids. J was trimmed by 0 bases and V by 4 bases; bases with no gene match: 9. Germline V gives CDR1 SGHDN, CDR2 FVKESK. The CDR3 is CASSRTGTAISGANVLTF. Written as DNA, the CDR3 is TGTGCCAGCAGCCGAACCGGGACAGCTATCTCTGGGGCCAACGTCCTGACTTTC.

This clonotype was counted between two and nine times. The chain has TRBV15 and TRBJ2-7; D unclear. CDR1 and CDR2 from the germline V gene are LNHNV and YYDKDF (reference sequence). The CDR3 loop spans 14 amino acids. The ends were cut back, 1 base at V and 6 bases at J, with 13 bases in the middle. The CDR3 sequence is CATSRALPGVEQYF. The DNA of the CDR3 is TGTGCCACCAGCAGAGCTCTCCCTGGGGTCGAGCAGTACTTC.

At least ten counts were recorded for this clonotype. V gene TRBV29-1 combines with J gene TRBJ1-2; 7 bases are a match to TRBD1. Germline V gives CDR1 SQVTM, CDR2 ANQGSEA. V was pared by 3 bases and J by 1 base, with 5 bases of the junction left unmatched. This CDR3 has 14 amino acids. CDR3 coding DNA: TGCAGCGTTGAGGGGACAGAGTATAACTATGGCTACACCTTC. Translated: CSVEGTEYNYGYTF.

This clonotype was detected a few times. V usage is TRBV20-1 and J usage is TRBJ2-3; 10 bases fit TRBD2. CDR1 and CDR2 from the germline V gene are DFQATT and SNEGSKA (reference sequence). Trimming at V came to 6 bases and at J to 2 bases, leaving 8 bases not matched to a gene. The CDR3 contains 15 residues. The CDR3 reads CSADRLAGITDTQYF. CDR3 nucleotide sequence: TGCAGTGCAGATCGACTAGCGGGCATCACAGATACGCAGTATTTT.

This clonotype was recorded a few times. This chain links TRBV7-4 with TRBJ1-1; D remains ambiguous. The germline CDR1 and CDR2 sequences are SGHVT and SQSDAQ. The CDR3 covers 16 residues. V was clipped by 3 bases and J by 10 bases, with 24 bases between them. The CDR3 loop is CASSFIPGGVRRGAFF. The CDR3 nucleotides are TGTGCCAGCAGCTTTATCCCGGGCGGGGTTCGCCGGGGAGCTTTCTTT.

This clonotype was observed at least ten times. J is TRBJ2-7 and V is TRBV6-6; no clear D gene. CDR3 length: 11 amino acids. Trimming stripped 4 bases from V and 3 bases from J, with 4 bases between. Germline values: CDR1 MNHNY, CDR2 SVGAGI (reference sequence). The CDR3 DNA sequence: TGTGCCAGCAGTTTGTACTACGAGCAGTACTTC. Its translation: CASSLYYEQYF.

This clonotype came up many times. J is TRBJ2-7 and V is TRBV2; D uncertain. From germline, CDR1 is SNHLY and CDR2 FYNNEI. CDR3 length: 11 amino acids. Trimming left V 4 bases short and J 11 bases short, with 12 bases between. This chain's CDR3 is CASSADKQEYF. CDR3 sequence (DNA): TGTGCCAGCAGTGCCGATAAACAAGAGTACTTC.

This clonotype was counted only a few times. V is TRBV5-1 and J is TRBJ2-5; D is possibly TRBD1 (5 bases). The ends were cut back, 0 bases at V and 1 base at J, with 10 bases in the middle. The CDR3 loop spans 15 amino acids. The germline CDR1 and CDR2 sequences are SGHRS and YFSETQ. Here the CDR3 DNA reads TGCGCCAGCAGCTTGGATGGACAAAGCCAAGAGACCCAGTACTTC. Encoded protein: CASSLDGQSQETQYF. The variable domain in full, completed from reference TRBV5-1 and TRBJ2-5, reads KAGVTQTPRYLIKTRGQQVTLSCSPISGHRSVSWYQQTPGQGLQFLFEYFSETQRNKGNFPGRFSGRQFSNSRSEMNVSTLELGDSALYLCASSLDGQSQETQYFGPGTRLLVL.

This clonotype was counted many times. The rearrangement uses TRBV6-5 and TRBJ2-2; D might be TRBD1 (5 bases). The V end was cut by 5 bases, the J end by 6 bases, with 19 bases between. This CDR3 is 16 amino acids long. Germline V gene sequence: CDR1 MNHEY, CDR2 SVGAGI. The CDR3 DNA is TGTGCCAGCAGTAGGACACGTGGAGCCAGCCCCGGGGAGCTGTTTTTT. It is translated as CASSRTRGASPGELFF.